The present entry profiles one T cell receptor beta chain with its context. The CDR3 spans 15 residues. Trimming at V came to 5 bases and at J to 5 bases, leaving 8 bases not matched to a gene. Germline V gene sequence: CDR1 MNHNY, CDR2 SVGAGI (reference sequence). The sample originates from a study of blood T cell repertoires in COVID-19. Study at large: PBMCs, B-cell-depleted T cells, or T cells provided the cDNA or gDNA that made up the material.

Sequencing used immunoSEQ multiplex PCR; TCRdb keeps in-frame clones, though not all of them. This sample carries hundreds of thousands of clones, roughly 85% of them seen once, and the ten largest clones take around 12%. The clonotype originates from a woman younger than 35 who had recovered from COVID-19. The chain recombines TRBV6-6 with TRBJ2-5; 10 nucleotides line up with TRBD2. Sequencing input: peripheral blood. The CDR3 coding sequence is TGTGCCAGCAGTCATAAGCGGGAGGGATGGGAGACCCAGTACTTC. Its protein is CASSHKREGWETQYF.